Listed here are 24 T cell receptor beta chains from one sample, sequenced in a study of T cells after yellow fever vaccination. MiXCR, applied by TCRdb to the 5' RACE reads, yields one record per CDR3 protein. The sample carries roughly 120,000 distinct CDR3 sequences, roughly 8.9% recorded once. Sample: CD8+ T cells sorted from PBMCs, taken 45 days after the yellow fever booster vaccination. The receptors stem from a man aged 25-40 years who received the YFV17D yellow fever vaccine.

This clonotype came up many times. The rearrangement joins TRBV5-1 to TRBJ2-7, with a possible D match to TRBD1 (5 bases). CDR3 length: 13 amino acids. Germline V gene sequence: CDR1 SGHRS, CDR2 YFSETQ. Trimming shortened V by 0 bases and J by 6 bases, and 10 bases separated the two germline ends. The DNA for the CDR3 is TGCGCCAGCAGCTTGGGTGACAGAACCGAGCAGTACTTC. This sequence encodes CASSLGDRTEQYF.

As for this clonotype: A read error may explain this, as a much larger clone is one base away. The V and J genes are TRBV6-2 or TRBV6-3 and TRBJ2-7, with TRBD1 identical over 7 bases. Germline-derived CDR1 and CDR2 are MNHEY and SVGEGT. The CDR3 has 17 residues. The CDR3 DNA is TGTGCCAGCAGTTACTCGACTACCGGGACAGACGTATACGTGCAGTACTTC. As protein: CASSYSTTGTDVYVQYF.

On this clonotype itself: Being one base from a much bigger clone, this may be a read error. The chain links TRBV28 to TRBJ2-7; 7 nucleotides agree with TRBD2. Germline V CDR1 and CDR2: MDHEN, SYDVKM. This CDR3 is built from 14 residues. For the CDR3, the DNA is TGTGCCAGCAAGACCGGGCGGGAGATCTACGAGGAGTACTTC. Translation: CASKTGREIYEEYF.

At least ten counts were recorded for this clonotype. The rearrangement links TRBV7-6 to TRBJ2-3; TRBD1 matches at 10 bases. The V segment lost 5 bases and the J segment 2 bases; nucleotides outside the gene matches: 7. The CDR3 extends over 16 amino acids. Looked up from germline, CDR1 is SGHVS and CDR2 is FNYEAQ. The DNA for the CDR3 is TGTGCCAGCAGCGAAACTGGACAGGGGGACACAGATACGCAGTATTTT. Its protein product is CASSETGQGDTDTQYF.

This clonotype showed up many times. This sequence joins TRBV11-1 and TRBJ2-5; TRBD2 might be the D (6 bases). This CDR3 spans 12 amino acids. The V and J ends lost 5 bases and 3 bases respectively, with 7 bases between them. Germline CDR1 reads SGHAT; CDR2 reads FQDESV (reference sequence). CDR3 loop: CASSPGEETQYF. For the CDR3, the DNA is TGTGCCAGCAGCCCGGGGGAAGAGACCCAGTACTTC.

V is TRBV3-1 and J is TRBJ2-1; tentative D call: TRBD2 (6 bases). CDR3 size: 17 residues. V shed 11 bases and J shed 0 bases, with 23 bases lying between them. In germline, CDR1 is LGHDT, CDR2 YNNKEL (reference sequence). CDR3 DNA sequence: TGTGCCTCCTGCCGTTATACTTTGACTAGCTCCTACAATGAGCAGTTCTTC. Amino acid sequence: CASCRYTLTSSYNEQFF.

This clonotype was observed a handful of times. The chain couples TRBV3-1 to TRBJ2-7, with a weak D call TRBD1 (5 bases). This CDR3 has 14 residues. Germline V gene data show CDR1 as LGHDT and CDR2 as YNNKEL (reference sequence). The V end was cut by 3 bases, the J end by 5 bases, with 14 bases between. The CDR3 loop reads CASSQDISEDEQYF. CDR3 DNA sequence: TGTGCCAGCAGCCAGGACATTTCCGAGGACGAGCAGTACTTC.

This chain uses TRBV21-1 with TRBJ2-1; the DNA was not compared with TRBD1, the D call given in the table. TRBV21-1 is recorded as a pseudogene. This CDR3 has 14 residues. CDR3 in DNA: TGTGCCAGCATCCCGAAAGACTCCTACAATGAGCAGTTCTTC. It specifies CASIPKDSYNEQFF.

The chain has TRBV29-1 and TRBJ2-2; D might be TRBD1 (6 bases). Trimming shortened V by 6 bases and J by 1 base, and 9 bases separated the two germline ends. The CDR3 extends over 13 amino acids. The germline V gene encodes CDR1 SQVTM and CDR2 ANQGSEA. CDR3 nucleotide sequence: TGCAGCGTATTGGGACAGAACACCGGGGAGCTGTTTTTT. This sequence encodes CSVLGQNTGELFF.

At least ten counts were recorded for this clonotype. This chain uses TRBV7-9 with TRBJ2-7; 7 positions match TRBD2. The CDR3 is made up of 14 amino acids. Germline trimming cut 4 bases from V and 5 bases from J; bases unmatched to any gene: 8. Germline values: CDR1 SEHNR, CDR2 FQNEAQ (reference sequence). For the CDR3, the DNA is TGTGCCAGCAGCTGGGAGGGCCAGGCGGACGAGCAGTACTTC. Translated: CASSWEGQADEQYF. Full variable domain (remainder filled in from reference TRBV7-9 and TRBJ2-7): DTGVSQNPRHKITKRGQNVTFRCDPISEHNRLYWYRQTLGQGPEFLTYFQNEAQLEKSRLLSDRFSAERPKGSFSTLEIQRTEQGDSAMYLCASSWEGQADEQYFGPGTRLTVT.

In its sample, this clonotype was seen many times. This chain uses TRBV29-1 with TRBJ2-1, with unresolved D. The CDR3 extends over 17 amino acids. Germline CDR1 and CDR2: SQVTM and ANQGSEA. The V end was cut by 1 base, the J end by 0 bases, with 16 bases between. The CDR3 loop is CSVEGPAAEISYNEQFF. In DNA, the CDR3 is TGCAGCGTTGAAGGACCCGCGGCGGAAATCTCCTACAATGAGCAGTTCTTC.

This clonotype appeared many times. J is TRBJ2-3 and V is TRBV5-1, with D possibly being TRBD1 or TRBD2 (5 bases each). Trimming pared 2 bases from V and 3 bases from J, leaving 13 bases between. CDR1 and CDR2 from the germline V gene are SGHRS and YFSETQ. The CDR3 has 15 residues. In DNA, the CDR3 is TGCGCCAGCAGCTTTGAGGGGTGGGGAACAGATACGCAGTATTTT. This gives the protein CASSFEGWGTDTQYF.

This clonotype was seen only a few times. The rearrangement joins TRBV19 to TRBJ1-1, with 8 bases aligning to TRBD1. V gave up 3 bases and J gave up 1 base; unmatched junction bases: 1. The CDR3 totals 14 residues. The V gene's germline CDR1 is LNHDA and CDR2 SQIVND (reference sequence). The CDR3 sequence: CASSMGQENTEAFF. CDR3 bases: TGTGCCAGTAGTATGGGACAGGAGAACACTGAAGCTTTCTTT. Using reference TRBV19 and TRBJ1-1 for the parts outside the CDR3, the full variable domain is DGGITQSPKYLFRKEGQNVTLSCEQNLNHDAMYWYRQDPGQGLRLIYYSQIVNDFQKGDIAEGYSVSREKKESFPLTVTSAQKNPTAFYLCASSMGQENTEAFFGQGTRLTVV.

This clonotype was detected ten times or more. The rearrangement links TRBV6-2 or TRBV6-3 to TRBJ2-7; maybe TRBD1 (5 bases). Trimming pared 0 bases from V and 5 bases from J, leaving 8 bases between. Germline loops: CDR1 MNHEY, CDR2 SVGEGT. This CDR3 is built from 13 residues. This CDR3 is CASSYSRGHEQYF. The CDR3 coding sequence is TGTGCCAGCAGTTACTCAAGGGGCCACGAGCAGTACTTC.

This clonotype was counted at least ten times. One end of the junction fails to match germline, which may point to a read error. The rearrangement links TRBV6-5 to TRBJ2-3; tentative D call: TRBD2 (6 bases). CDR1 is MNHEY and CDR2 is SVGAGI in the germline V gene. The CDR3 spans 15 residues. CDR3: CASRYLGGDADTQYF. CDR3 coding DNA: TGTGCCAGCAGATACTTGGGGGGTGACGCAGATACGCAGTATTTT.

There are a few counts of this clonotype. The chain couples TRBV27 to TRBJ2-3; unclear D gene. Germline V gene sequence: CDR1 MNHEY, CDR2 SMNVEV (reference sequence). This CDR3 is 11 amino acids long. Trimming took off 6 bases at V and 5 bases at J, with 6 bases between the two ends. This chain's CDR3 is CASSRKDTQYF. The CDR3 DNA is TGTGCCAGCAGCAGAAAAGATACGCAGTATTTT.

This clonotype was observed at least ten times. The chain links TRBV20-1 to TRBJ2-4; 7 bases are a match to TRBD1. Germline lookup yields CDR1 DFQATT and CDR2 SNEGSKA (reference sequence). V trimming: 2 bases; J trimming: 7 bases; junction bases outside the gene matches: 8. CDR3 length equals 14 residues. This CDR3 is CSARPLETGNIQYF. The CDR3, as DNA: TGCAGTGCTAGACCCTTGGAGACAGGGAACATTCAGTACTTC.

This clonotype showed up many times. The chain carries TRBV5-1 and TRBJ2-7; TRBD1 aligns across 9 bases. This CDR3 is 15 amino acids long. Germline V CDR1 and CDR2: SGHRS, YFSETQ. Trimming took 1 base from V and 5 from J; bases not matched to a gene: 7. In nucleotides, the CDR3 is TGCGCCAGCAGCTTGAGCGGACAGGGGAGCGACGAGCAGTACTTC. It yields the protein CASSLSGQGSDEQYF. Supplemented by reference TRBV5-1 and TRBJ2-7, the full variable domain reads KAGVTQTPRYLIKTRGQQVTLSCSPISGHRSVSWYQQTPGQGLQFLFEYFSETQRNKGNFPGRFSGRQFSNSRSEMNVSTLELGDSALYLCASSLSGQGSDEQYFGPGTRLTVT.

This clonotype was found many times. The chain recombines TRBV14 with TRBJ2-1, with TRBD2 matching 13 bases. Germline lookup yields CDR1 SGHDN and CDR2 FVKESK. The J segment lost 2 bases and the V segment lost 3 bases, leaving 4 bases of the junction unmatched. The CDR3 extends over 17 amino acids. The CDR3 DNA reads TGTGCCAGCAGCCAGGCAACTAGCGGGAGGGCCTACAATGAGCAGTTCTTC. Residues: CASSQATSGRAYNEQFF.

This clonotype occurred many times. The chain is built from TRBV15 and TRBJ2-7, with 8 bases lining up with TRBD1. Germline V gene sequence: CDR1 LNHNV, CDR2 YYDKDF (reference sequence). J lost 2 bases, V lost 5 bases, and 11 bases had no gene match. The CDR3 is 16 residues long. The CDR3 coding sequence is TGTGCCACCAGCCCAACGGACAGGGTTCCTCCCTACGAGCAGTACTTC. Its protein product is CATSPTDRVPPYEQYF.

The table lists this clonotype with many counts. This chain joins TRBV27 and TRBJ1-5; 12 bases fit TRBD1. Trimming at V came to 8 bases and at J to 7 bases, leaving 9 bases not matched to a gene. Germline CDR1 MNHEY, CDR2 SMNVEV (reference sequence). CDR3 length: 15 residues. The chain's CDR3 is CASARGQGAWQPQHF. For the CDR3, the DNA is TGTGCCAGCGCAAGGGGACAGGGGGCATGGCAGCCCCAGCATTTT.

The genes are TRBV5-4 and TRBJ2-7; TRBD1 matches 9 bases. There are 15 residues in the CDR3. Unmatched junction bases numbered 9, after V lost 5 bases and J lost 3 bases. CDR1 and CDR2 from the germline V gene are SGHNT and YYREEE (reference sequence). CDR3 amino acids: CASSFPGQGLYEQYF. CDR3 DNA: TGTGCCAGCAGTTTCCCGGGACAGGGACTCTACGAGCAGTACTTC.

This clonotype showed up just a few times. A junction boundary mismatches the germline segment, possibly from a read error. V is TRBV23-1 and J is TRBJ2-3, with 7 bases matching TRBD1. Being an ORF, TRBV23-1 has a function that is uncertain. The CDR3 length is 22 residues. DNA of the CDR3: TGCGCCAGCAGATCAAACGGTGAAGGGGCGCAGGGGGTAGCACTCAGCACTGATACGCAGTATTTT. It yields the protein CASRSNGEGAQGVALSTDTQYF.

In this sample, this clonotype turned up many times. The chain couples TRBV9 to TRBJ2-1; D not resolved. CDR3 length: 14 residues. Trimming stripped 2 bases from V and 8 bases from J, with 14 bases between. CDR1 is SGDLS, CDR2 YYNGEE, per germline. The CDR3 nucleotides read TGTGCCAGCAGCGTTCGTGCTAGTAGACATGAGCAGTTCTTC. Translated, it gives CASSVRASRHEQFF.